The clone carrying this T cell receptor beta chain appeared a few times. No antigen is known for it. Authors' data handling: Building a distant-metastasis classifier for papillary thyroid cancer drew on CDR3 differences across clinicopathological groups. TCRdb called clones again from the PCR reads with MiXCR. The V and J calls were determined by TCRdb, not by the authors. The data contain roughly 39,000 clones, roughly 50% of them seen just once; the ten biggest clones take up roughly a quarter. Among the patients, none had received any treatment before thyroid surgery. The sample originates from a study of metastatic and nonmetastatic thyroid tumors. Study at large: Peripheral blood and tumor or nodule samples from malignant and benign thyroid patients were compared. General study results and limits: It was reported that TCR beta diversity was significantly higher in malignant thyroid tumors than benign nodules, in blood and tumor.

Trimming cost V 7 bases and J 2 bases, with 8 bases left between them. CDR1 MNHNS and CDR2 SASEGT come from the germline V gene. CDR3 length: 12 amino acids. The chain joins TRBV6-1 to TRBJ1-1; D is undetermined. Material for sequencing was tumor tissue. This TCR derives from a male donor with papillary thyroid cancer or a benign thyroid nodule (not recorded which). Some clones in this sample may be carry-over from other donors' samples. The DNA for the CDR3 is TGTGCCAGCAATACGATAAACACTGAAGCTTTCTTT. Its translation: CASNTINTEAFF.